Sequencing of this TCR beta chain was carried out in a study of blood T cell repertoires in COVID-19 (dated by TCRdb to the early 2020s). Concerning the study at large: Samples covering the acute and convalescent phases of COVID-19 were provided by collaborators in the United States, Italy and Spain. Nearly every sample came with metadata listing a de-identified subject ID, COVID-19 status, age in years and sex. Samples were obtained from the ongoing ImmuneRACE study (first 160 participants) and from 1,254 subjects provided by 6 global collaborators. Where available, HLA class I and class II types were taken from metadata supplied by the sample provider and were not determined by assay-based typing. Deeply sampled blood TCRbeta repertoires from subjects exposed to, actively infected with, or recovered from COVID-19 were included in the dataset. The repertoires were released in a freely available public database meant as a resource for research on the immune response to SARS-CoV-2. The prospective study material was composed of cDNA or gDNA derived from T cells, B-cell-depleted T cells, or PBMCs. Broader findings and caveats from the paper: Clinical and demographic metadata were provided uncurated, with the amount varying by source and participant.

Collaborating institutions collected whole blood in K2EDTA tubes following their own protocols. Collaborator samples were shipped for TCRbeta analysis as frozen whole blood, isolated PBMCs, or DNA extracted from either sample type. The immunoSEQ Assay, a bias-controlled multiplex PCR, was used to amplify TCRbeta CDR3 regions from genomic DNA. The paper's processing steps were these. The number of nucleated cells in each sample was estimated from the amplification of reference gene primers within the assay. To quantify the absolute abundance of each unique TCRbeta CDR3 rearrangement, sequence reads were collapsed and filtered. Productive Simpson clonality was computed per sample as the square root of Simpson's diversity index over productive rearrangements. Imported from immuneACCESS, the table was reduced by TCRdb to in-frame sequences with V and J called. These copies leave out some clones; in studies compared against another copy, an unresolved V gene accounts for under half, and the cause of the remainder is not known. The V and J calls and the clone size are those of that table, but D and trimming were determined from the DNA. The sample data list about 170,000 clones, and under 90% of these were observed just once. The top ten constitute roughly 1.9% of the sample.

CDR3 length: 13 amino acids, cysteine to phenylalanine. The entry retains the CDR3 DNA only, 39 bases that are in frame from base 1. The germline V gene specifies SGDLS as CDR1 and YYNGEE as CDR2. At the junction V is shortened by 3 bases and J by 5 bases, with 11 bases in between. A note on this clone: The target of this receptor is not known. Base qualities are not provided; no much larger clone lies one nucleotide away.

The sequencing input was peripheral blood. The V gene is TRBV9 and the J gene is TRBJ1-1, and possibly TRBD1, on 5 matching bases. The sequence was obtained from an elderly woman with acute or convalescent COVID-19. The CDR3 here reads CASSERGFTEAFF. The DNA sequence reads TGTGCCAGCAGCGAGCGGGGGTTTACTGAAGCTTTCTTT.